Listed below are T cell receptor beta chains from one sample, sequenced in a study of T cells in tuberculosis. TCRdb's copy holds only in-frame clones and misses some; the assay was immunoSEQ multiplex PCR. The data contain 26,000 or so clones, 90% of them singletons. The sample comprised PBMCs. These receptor sequences come from a donor aged 10 to 29 with latent tuberculosis or without tuberculosis infection. The CDR3 runs from the conserved cysteine through the conserved F or W. The D gene is left open where the match is weak. Size values are once, few and many counts, or a class for expanded clones, and some rows have none.

>NA|TRBJ2-5|NA|TRBV15|16
TGTGCCACCAGCAGAGATAGAACGAGGGCGGGGGAGACCCAGTACTTC
CATSRDRTRAGETQYF
>NA|TRBJ2-3|NA|TRBV7-8|13
TGTGCCAGCAGCTTAGACTTGGCAGATACGCAGTATTTT
CASSLDLADTQYF
>NA|TRBJ1-5|NA|TRBV15|15
TGTGCCACCAGCAGACGTGACATTGTCGGCCAGCCCCAGCATTTT
CATSRRDIVGQPQHF
>TRBD2|TRBJ2-3|NA|TRBV14|14
TGTGCCAGCAGCCAAAAGCGGGGTATGGATACGCAGTATTTT
CASSQKRGMDTQYF
>TRBD2|TRBJ2-1|NA|TRBV5-4|15
TGTGCCAGCAGCCCGGGGGGGACCCCACACAATGAGCAGTTCTTC
CASSPGGTPHNEQFF
>NA|TRBJ1-4|NA|TRBV4-1|16
TGCGCCAGCAGCCTCCTGGGAGGAGGAGTGAATGAAAAACTGTTTTTT
CASSLLGGGVNEKLFF
>TRBD1|TRBJ2-5|NA|TRBV7-8|15
TGTGCCAGCAGCCAACGACAGGGGTCCCAAGAGACCCAGTACTTC
CASSQRQGSQETQYF
>NA|TRBJ1-5|NA|TRBV28|18
TGTGCCAGCAGTTTATGGCGCGCGGGGAGCGGAGGCAATCAGCCCCAGCATTTT
CASSLWRAGSGGNQPQHF
>NA|TRBJ2-7|NA|TRBV6-1|12
TGTGCCAGCAGGCCGGGTAAGTACGAGCAGTACTTC
CASRPGKYEQYF
>NA|TRBJ1-5|NA|TRBV6-6|14
TGTGCCATCTCCGGCAGGCAAATAAATCAGCCCCAGCATTTT
CAISGRQINQPQHF
>TRBD1|TRBJ1-5|NA|TRBV7-2|16
TGTGCCAGCAGCTTCGACAGGGCAGTAGGCAATCAGCCCCAGCATTTT
CASSFDRAVGNQPQHF
>TRBD1|TRBJ1-5|NA|TRBV6-6|15
TGTGCCAGCAGTGACCGGGTGAGGGGGACAGAGCCCCAGCATTTT
CASSDRVRGTEPQHF
>NA|TRBJ2-3|NA|TRBV6-5|13
TGTGCCAGCAGCACGTACCTAACAGATACGCAGTATTTT
CASSTYLTDTQYF
>TRBD2|TRBJ2-1|NA|TRBV9|14
TGTGCCAGCAGCCTCCGGACTAGTTTGGATGAGCAGTTCTTC
CASSLRTSLDEQFF
>NA|TRBJ1-2|few|TRBV2|15
TGTGCCAGCAGTGAAACCGGGGGGGATATCTATGGCTACACCTTC
CASSETGGDIYGYTF
>TRBD1|TRBJ1-4|once|TRBV19|14
TGTGCCAGTAGTATCAGGACAGGGGCCGAAAAACTGTTTTTT
CASSIRTGAEKLFF
>TRBD1|TRBJ2-7|NA|TRBV7-2|16
TGTGCCAGCAGCACGGGACAGGTTTTCGGGCCCTACGAGCAGTACTTC
CASSTGQVFGPYEQYF
>TRBD1|TRBJ2-3|NA|TRBV18|18
TGTGCCAGCTCACCGACAGGGAATAGGGTGGCGCACGCAGATACGCAGTATTTT
CASSPTGNRVAHADTQYF
>TRBD1|TRBJ1-2|NA|TRBV29-1|12
TGCAGCGTCGGACAGGGGAACTATGGCTACACCTTC
CSVGQGNYGYTF
>TRBD2|TRBJ2-5|NA|TRBV2|13
TGTGCCAGCAGTGTGGGGACTAGGGAGACCCAGTACTTC
CASSVGTRETQYF
>NA|TRBJ1-1|NA|TRBV6-1|12
TGTGCCAGCAGTGAAGTATACCTAGAAGCTTTCTTT
CASSEVYLEAFF
>TRBD1|TRBJ2-3|once|TRBV6-1|15
TGTGCCAGCAGTGAACGGGGACAGAGCACAGATACGCAGTATTTT
CASSERGQSTDTQYF
>TRBD1|TRBJ2-2|NA|TRBV11-2|17
TGTGCCAGCAGCTTAGGTGACAGGGGGCGCGTCACCGGGGAGCTGTTTTTT
CASSLGDRGRVTGELFF
>NA|TRBJ1-2|NA|TRBV28|15
TGTGCCAGCAGTTACACGCCCCCAGAAACCTATGGCTACACCTTC
CASSYTPPETYGYTF
>TRBD1|TRBJ1-4|NA|TRBV7-2|16
TGTGCCAGCAGTTTGGACAGGGGGCGCCGGTTTGAAAAACTGTTTTTT
CASSLDRGRRFEKLFF
>NA|TRBJ1-1|NA|TRBV29-1|14
TGCAGCGTTGGGGGCCCCTCTATTTCCACTGAAGCTTTCTTT
CSVGGPSISTEAFF
>TRBD1|TRBJ2-7|NA|TRBV7-9|18
TGTGCCAGCAGCTTTCCAAACCAAAGGACAGGGGACCTATACGAGCAGTACTTC
CASSFPNQRTGDLYEQYF
>TRBD2|TRBJ2-1|NA|TRBV7-8|16
TGTGCCAGCAGCTCACTGACTAGCGGGGGATTCAATGAGCAGTTCTTC
CASSSLTSGGFNEQFF
>NA|TRBJ2-1|NA|TRBV6-5|12
TGTGCCAGCAGTAGCCCTTACAATGAGCAGTTCTTC
CASSSPYNEQFF
>NA|TRBJ2-3|NA|TRBV5-1|15
TGCGCCAGCAACCCCGACGGGGGTAGCACAGATACGCAGTATTTT
CASNPDGGSTDTQYF
>NA|TRBJ2-7|NA|TRBV27|16
TGTGCCAGCAGTTTGGTCCGCTCCCCGACTTCTTACGAGCAGTACTTC
CASSLVRSPTSYEQYF
>TRBD2|TRBJ2-7|NA|TRBV7-2|15
TGTGCCAGCAGCCCCAAAAGAGCGGGGGGGCTCGAGCAGTACTTC
CASSPKRAGGLEQYF
>TRBD1|TRBJ1-2|once|TRBV10-3|17
TGTGCCATCAGTGTCCACGGGACAGGGGGCGCCCCGTATGGCTACACCTTC
CAISVHGTGGAPYGYTF
>TRBD1|TRBJ2-5|NA|TRBV7-2|14
TGTGCCAGCTGCTACAGGGGGTTTGGGGAGACCCAGTACTTC
CASCYRGFGETQYF
>TRBD2|TRBJ2-3|NA|TRBV27|16
TGTGCCAGCAGTTCCAGGACTAGCGGGAGCACAGATACGCAGTATTTT
CASSSRTSGSTDTQYF
>TRBD2|TRBJ2-3|NA|TRBV6-4|15
TGTGCCAGCAGTGAGGGACTAGTAGGCCCAGATACGCAGTATTTT
CASSEGLVGPDTQYF
>NA|TRBJ1-1|NA|TRBV2|15
TGTGCCAGCAGCGCCAGGGGCTCCCCTAGCACTGAAGCTTTCTTT
CASSARGSPSTEAFF
>TRBD1|TRBJ2-7|NA|TRBV5-6|15
TGTGCCAGCAGCTTGTGGGGACAGGGGCTCTACGAGCAGTACTTC
CASSLWGQGLYEQYF
>NA|TRBJ2-7|NA|TRBV27|15
TGTGCCAGCAGTTTAAGGCCTAGCGATTCCTACGAGCAGTACTTC
CASSLRPSDSYEQYF
>TRBD1|TRBJ1-3|NA|TRBV7-9|15
TGTGCCAGCAGCTTAGGGACAGGGGGTGGAAACACCATATATTTT
CASSLGTGGGNTIYF
>TRBD2|TRBJ2-3|NA|TRBV28|13
TGTGCCAGCAGTTCTAGCGGGGCAGATACGCAGTATTTT
CASSSSGADTQYF
>TRBD1|TRBJ2-5|NA|TRBV5-1|16
TGCGCCAGCAGCTTGGGACAGGGAATAGGCCAAGAGACCCAGTACTTC
CASSLGQGIGQETQYF
>TRBD2|TRBJ2-1|NA|TRBV7-9|14
TGTGCCAGCAGCTATCGGGGGGGCCTGGATGAGCAGTTCTTC
CASSYRGGLDEQFF
>TRBD2|TRBJ2-5|NA|TRBV7-2|15
TGTGCCAGCAGCGCTAGCGGGGGCCTACAAGAGACCCAGTACTTC
CASSASGGLQETQYF
>TRBD2|TRBJ2-5|NA|TRBV5-1|16
TGCGCCAGCAGCTTAGGGACTAGCGGGGGTCAAGAGACCCAGTACTTC
CASSLGTSGGQETQYF
>NA|TRBJ2-2|NA|TRBV15|18
TGTGCCACCAGCAGAGATTTCAGGCGAAGGCCTAACACCGGGGAGCTGTTTTTT
CATSRDFRRRPNTGELFF
>NA|TRBJ1-5|NA|TRBV5-6|12
TGTGCCAGCAGCTTAGGGGATCAGCCCCAGCATTTT
CASSLGDQPQHF
>NA|TRBJ1-5|NA|TRBV5-6|14
TGTGCCAGCAGCTCAGTCGGCGGAGGTCAGCCCCAGCATTTT
CASSSVGGGQPQHF
>TRBD1|TRBJ1-3|few|TRBV6-4|18
TGTGCCAGCAGTGTCGGGGTAAACAGGGGCCTCTCTGGAAACACCATATATTTT
CASSVGVNRGLSGNTIYF
>NA|TRBJ1-5|NA|TRBV6-5|13
TGTGCCAGCAGTTACACGGTTGGTCAGCCCCAGCATTTT
CASSYTVGQPQHF
>NA|TRBJ2-5|NA|TRBV19|16
TGTGCCAGTAGCCCCAGACTGGAGTCCGCGCGGGAGACCCAGTACTTC
CASSPRLESARETQYF
>NA|TRBJ1-6|NA|TRBV6-5|13
TGTGCCAGCAGGGGGGCCCTAAATTCACCCCTCCACTTT
CASRGALNSPLHF
>NA|TRBJ2-7|NA|TRBV19|14
TGTGCCAGTAGTAGAGGTTCGAGCTCCTACGAGCAGTACTTC
CASSRGSSSYEQYF
>NA|TRBJ2-1|NA|TRBV11-2|13
TGTGCCAGCAGCTTGGGGGGGCACAATGAGCAGTTCTTC
CASSLGGHNEQFF
>NA|TRBJ2-1|NA|TRBV7-2|15
TGTGCCAGCAACTCACAGGGTTACTCCTACAATGAGCAGTTCTTC
CASNSQGYSYNEQFF
>TRBD2|TRBJ2-1|NA|TRBV19|16
TGTGCCAGTAGTCCTGTAGCGGGGGCCGCTTTTGGGGAGCAGTTCTTC
CASSPVAGAAFGEQFF
>TRBD1|TRBJ2-7|NA|TRBV29-1|15
TGCAGCGTCGCCCGAGGGACAGGAGTTGGCTACGAGCAGTACTTC
CSVARGTGVGYEQYF
>NA|TRBJ1-5|NA|TRBV4-2|15
TGTGCCAGCAGCCGCCTGACAGGTGACGATCAGCCCCAGCATTTT
CASSRLTGDDQPQHF
>TRBD1|TRBJ2-2|NA|TRBV2|13
TGTGCCAGTGACAGGGTTAACACCGGGGAGCTGTTTTTT
CASDRVNTGELFF
>NA|TRBJ2-1|NA|TRBV11-3|14
TGTGCCAGCAGCCGTCGACAGGCTGACAATGAGCAGTTCTTC
CASSRRQADNEQFF